The table lists the clone carrying this T cell receptor beta chain with many counts. Its antigen is undetermined. Purified naive CD4+ T cells were depleted of CD25+ Tregs. The V gene lost 1 base and the J gene lost 1 base, with 8 bases spanning the gap. Germline CDR1 MDHEN, CDR2 SYDVKM. This CDR3 is 15 amino acids long. Semi-nested PCR with Nested Universal Primer A followed constant-region reverse priming of full-length variable regions. One entry per CDR3 protein results from TCRdb running MiXCR on the 5' RACE reads. The sample shows approximately 21,000 distinct CDR3 sequences, approximately 28% of them seen only once. Overall study findings and caveats: Tumor Treg TCRs overlapped most with tumor naive CD4+ cells. The larger cohort examined one V-J beta rearrangement, not whole repertoires.

The gene calls are TRBV28 and TRBJ1-5; D unclear. The receptor was isolated from a female donor with breast cancer. Source material: tumor-infiltrating naive CD4+ T cells sorted from the breast tumor. Specified subset: naive CD4+ T cells, CD4+CD45RA+CD25-. The CDR3 spells CASSLYSRSNQPQHF. The CDR3 nucleotides read TGTGCCAGCAGTTTATACAGCCGGAGCAATCAGCCCCAGCATTTT.